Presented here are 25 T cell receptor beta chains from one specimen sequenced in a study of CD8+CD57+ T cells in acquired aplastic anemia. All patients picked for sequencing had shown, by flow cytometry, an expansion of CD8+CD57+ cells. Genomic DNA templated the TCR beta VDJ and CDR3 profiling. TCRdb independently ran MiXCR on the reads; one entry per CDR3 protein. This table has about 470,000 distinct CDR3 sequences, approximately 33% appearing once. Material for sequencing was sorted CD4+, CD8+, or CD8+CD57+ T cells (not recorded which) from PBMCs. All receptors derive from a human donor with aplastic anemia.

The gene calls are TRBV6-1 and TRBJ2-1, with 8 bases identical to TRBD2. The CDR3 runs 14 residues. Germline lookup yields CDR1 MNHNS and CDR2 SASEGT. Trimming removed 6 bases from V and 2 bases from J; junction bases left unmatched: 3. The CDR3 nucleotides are TGTGCCAGCAGGTCGGGGGGGACCTACAATGAGCAGTTCTTC. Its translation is CASRSGGTYNEQFF.

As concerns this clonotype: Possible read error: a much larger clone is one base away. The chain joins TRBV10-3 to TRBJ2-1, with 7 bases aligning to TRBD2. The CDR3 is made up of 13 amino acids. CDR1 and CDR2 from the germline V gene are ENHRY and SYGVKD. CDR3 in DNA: TGTGCCATCGCCGGGACTAACCACAATGAGCGGTTCTTC. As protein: CAIAGTNHNERFF.

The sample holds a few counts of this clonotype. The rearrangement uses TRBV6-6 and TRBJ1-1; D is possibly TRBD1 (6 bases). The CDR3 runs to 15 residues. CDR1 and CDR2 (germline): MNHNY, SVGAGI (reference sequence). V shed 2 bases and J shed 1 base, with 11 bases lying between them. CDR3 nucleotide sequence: TGTGCCAGCAGTTACGGGGGGGCGACGAACACTGAAGCTTTCTTT. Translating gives CASSYGGATNTEAFF.

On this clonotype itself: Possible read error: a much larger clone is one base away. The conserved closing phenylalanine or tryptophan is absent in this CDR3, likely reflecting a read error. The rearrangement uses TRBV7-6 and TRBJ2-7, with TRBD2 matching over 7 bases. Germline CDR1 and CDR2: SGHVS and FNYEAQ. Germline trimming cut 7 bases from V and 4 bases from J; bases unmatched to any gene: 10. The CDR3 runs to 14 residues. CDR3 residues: CASTENGGLYEQYL. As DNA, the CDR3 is TGTGCCAGCACCGAGAACGGGGGGTTGTACGAGCAGTACCTC.

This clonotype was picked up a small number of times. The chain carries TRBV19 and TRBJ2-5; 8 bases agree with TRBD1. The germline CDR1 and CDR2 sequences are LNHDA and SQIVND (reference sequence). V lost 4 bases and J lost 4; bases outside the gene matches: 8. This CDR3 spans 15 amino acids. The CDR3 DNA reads TGTGCCAGTAGTAAAATAGCAGGGGGCGGAGAGACCCAGTACTTC. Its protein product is CASSKIAGGGETQYF.

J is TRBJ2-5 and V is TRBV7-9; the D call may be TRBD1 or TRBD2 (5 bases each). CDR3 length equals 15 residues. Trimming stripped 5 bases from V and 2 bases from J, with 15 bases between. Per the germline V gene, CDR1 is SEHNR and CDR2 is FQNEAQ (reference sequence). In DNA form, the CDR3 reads TGTGCCAGCAGCGTTACCGGGACGAATCAAGAGACCCAGTACTTC. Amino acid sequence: CASSVTGTNQETQYF. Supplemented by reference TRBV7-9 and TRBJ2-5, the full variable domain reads DTGVSQNPRHKITKRGQNVTFRCDPISEHNRLYWYRQTLGQGPEFLTYFQNEAQLEKSRLLSDRFSAERPKGSFSTLEIQRTEQGDSAMYLCASSVTGTNQETQYFGPGTRLLVL.

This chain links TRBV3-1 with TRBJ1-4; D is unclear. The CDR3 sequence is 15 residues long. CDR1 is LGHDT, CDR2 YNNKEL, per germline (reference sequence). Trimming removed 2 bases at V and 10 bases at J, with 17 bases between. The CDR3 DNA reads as TGTGCCAGCAGCCAATTATCCCCGCCGATCGTAAAACTGTTTTTT. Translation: CASSQLSPPIVKLFF.

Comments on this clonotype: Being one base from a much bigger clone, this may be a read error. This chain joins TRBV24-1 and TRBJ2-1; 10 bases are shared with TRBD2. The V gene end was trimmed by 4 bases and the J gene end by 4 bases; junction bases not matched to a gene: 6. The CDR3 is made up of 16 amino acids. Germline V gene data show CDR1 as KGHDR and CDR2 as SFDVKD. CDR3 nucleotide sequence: TGTGCCACCAGTGACCCCACTAGCGGGGTTTACAATGAGCAGTTCTTC. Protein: CATSDPTSGVYNEQFF.

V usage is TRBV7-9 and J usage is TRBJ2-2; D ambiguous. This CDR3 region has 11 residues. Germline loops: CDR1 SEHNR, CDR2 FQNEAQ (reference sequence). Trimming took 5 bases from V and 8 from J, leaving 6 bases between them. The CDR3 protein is CASSHPGELFF. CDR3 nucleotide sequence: TGTGCCAGCAGCCACCCAGGGGAGCTGTTTTTT.

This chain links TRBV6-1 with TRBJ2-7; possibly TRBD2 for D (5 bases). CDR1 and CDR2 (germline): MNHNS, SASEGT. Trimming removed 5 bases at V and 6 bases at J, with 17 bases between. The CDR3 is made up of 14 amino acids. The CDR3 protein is CASSRLLGGLEQYF. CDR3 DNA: TGTGCCAGCAGTCGCCTACTTGGAGGTCTCGAGCAGTACTTC.

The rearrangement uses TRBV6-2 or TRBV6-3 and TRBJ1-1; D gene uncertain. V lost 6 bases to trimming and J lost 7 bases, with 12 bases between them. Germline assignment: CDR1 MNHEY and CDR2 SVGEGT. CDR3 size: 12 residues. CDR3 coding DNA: TGTGCCAGCAGAACACCCGGAGGTGAAGCTTTCTTT. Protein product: CASRTPGGEAFF.

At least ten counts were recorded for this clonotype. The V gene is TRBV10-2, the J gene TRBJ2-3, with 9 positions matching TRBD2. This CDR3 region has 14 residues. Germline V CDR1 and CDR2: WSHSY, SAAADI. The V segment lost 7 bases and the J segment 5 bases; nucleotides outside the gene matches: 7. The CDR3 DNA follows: TGCGCCAGCACTCCTCCAGCGGGGGGAGATACGCAGTATTTT. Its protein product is CASTPPAGGDTQYF.

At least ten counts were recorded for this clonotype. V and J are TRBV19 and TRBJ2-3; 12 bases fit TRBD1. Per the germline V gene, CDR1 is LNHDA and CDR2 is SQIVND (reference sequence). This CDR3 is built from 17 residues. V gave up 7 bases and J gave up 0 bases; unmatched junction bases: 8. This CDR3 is CASNSGQGASSTDTQYF. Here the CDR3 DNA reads TGTGCCAGTAATTCGGGACAGGGGGCATCCAGCACAGATACGCAGTATTTT.

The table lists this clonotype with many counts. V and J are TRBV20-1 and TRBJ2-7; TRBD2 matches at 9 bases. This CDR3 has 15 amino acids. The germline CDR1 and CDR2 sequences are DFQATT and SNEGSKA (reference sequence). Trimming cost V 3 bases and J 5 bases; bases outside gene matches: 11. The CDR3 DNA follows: TGCAGTGCTAGGACAATGGCGGGAGGGATCCACGAGCAGTACTTC. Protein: CSARTMAGGIHEQYF.

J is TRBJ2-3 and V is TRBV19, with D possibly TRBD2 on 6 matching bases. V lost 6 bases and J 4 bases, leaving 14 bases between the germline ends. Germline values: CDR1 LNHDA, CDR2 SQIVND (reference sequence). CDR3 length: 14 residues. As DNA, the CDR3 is TGTGCCAGTAGGAGGGACGGAGGGGCAGATACGCAGTATTTT. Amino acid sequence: CASRRDGGADTQYF.

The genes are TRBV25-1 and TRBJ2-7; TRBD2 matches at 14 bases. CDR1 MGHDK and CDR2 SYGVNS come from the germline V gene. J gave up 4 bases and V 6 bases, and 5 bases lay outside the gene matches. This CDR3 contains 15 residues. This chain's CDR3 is CASRTSGGAVYEQYF. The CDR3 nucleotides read TGTGCCAGCAGGACTAGCGGGGGGGCAGTTTACGAGCAGTACTTC.

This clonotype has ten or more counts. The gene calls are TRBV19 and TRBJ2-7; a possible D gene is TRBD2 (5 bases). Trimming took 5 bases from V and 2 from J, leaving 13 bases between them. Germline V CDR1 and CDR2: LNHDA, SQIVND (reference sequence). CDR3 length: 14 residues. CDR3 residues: CASSPDGNTYEQYF. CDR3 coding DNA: TGTGCCAGTAGTCCCGACGGGAACACCTACGAGCAGTACTTC.

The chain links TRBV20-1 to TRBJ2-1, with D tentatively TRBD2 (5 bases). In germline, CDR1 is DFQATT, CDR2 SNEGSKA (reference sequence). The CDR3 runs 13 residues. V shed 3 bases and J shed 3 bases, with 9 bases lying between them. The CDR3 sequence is CSASRTSYNEQFF. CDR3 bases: TGCAGTGCTAGTCGAACTAGCTACAATGAGCAGTTCTTC.

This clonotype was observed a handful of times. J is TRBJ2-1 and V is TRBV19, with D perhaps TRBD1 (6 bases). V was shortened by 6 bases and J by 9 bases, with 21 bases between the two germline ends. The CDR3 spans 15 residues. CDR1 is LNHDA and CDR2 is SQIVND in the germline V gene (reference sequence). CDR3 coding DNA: TGTGCCAGTAGCAGGGACAATCAACTCCAGAGTGAGCAGTTCTTC. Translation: CASSRDNQLQSEQFF.

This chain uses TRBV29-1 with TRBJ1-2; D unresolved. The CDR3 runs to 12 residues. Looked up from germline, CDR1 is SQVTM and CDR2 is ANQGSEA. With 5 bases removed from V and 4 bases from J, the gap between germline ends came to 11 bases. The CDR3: CSVFEPVYGYTF. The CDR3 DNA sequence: TGCAGCGTTTTCGAGCCAGTCTATGGCTACACCTTC.

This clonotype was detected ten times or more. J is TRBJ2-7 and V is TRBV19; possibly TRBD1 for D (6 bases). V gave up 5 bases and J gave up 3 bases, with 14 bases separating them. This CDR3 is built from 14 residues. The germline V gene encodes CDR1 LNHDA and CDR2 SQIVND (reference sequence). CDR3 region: CASSSWDTNYEQYF. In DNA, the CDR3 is TGTGCCAGTAGTTCCTGGGACACAAACTACGAGCAGTACTTC. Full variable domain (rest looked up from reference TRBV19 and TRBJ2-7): DGGITQSPKYLFRKEGQNVTLSCEQNLNHDAMYWYRQDPGQGLRLIYYSQIVNDFQKGDIAEGYSVSREKKESFPLTVTSAQKNPTAFYLCASSSWDTNYEQYFGPGTRLTVT.

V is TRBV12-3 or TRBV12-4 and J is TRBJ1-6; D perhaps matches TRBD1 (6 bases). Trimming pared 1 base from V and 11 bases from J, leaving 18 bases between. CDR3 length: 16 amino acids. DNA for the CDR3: TGTGCCAGCAGTTTAGTTCAGGGGCACGGGGGTCCACCCCTCCACTTT. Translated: CASSLVQGHGGPPLHF.

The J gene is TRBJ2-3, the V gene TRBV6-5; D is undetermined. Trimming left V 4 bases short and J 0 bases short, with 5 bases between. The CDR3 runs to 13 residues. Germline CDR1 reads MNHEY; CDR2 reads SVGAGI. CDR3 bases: TGTGCCAGCAGTTGGCGGAGCACAGATACGCAGTATTTT. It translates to CASSWRSTDTQYF.

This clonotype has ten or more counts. The CDR3 bases are TGTGCCAGCAGCCATAGCGGGTGGGGGCGCTATTCACCCCTCCACTTT. Translated: CASSHSGWGRYSPLHF. V gene TRBV7-9 combines with J gene TRBJ1-6; perhaps TRBD1 as D (6 bases). The CDR3 contains 16 residues. V was trimmed by 5 bases and J by 8 bases, leaving 19 bases between them. CDR1 and CDR2 (germline): SEHNR, FQNEAQ (reference sequence).

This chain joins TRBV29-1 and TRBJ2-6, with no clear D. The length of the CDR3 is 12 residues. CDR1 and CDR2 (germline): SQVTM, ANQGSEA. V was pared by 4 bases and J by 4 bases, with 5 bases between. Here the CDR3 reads CSVGGGANVLTF. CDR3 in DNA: TGCAGCGTTGGGGGAGGGGCCAACGTCCTGACTTTC.